Included here is one T cell receptor (beta chain) sequence, with context. Its specificity is unknown. These data belong to a study of human T cells and chemical hapten exposure. Across the study: Small pooled library volume differences chiefly drove per-sample TCR yield variation. Whole-study findings and limits: Once DPC sensitization occurred, TCRs above 1 in 1000 frequency showed no change.

The library tagged each cDNA molecule with unique molecular identifiers. Original processing notes: Sample TCR counts, which ranged from roughly 23,224 to 750,000, had a median of approximately 100,000. TCRdb reprocessed the reads with MiXCR, giving one entry per CDR3 protein. The V and J calls here are based on TCRdb, not the publication. The repertoire includes about 120,000 distinct CDR3 sequences, less than 10% of them detected once, and approximately 1.5% sits in the top ten. Whole blood that had not been fractionated was the source of extracted total RNA. There are 13 residues in the CDR3. V lost 4 bases, J lost 6 bases, and 12 bases lay in between. Germline values: CDR1 ENHRY, CDR2 SYGVKD.

The sequenced material came from whole blood. The chain recombines TRBV10-3 with TRBJ2-5; D may be TRBD1 (6 bases). This TCR came from a human donor in good health. Some clones in this sample may be carry-over from other donors' samples. The CDR3 nucleotides read TGTGCCATCAGTGCCACAGGGTTCAAGACCCAGTACTTC. The encoded protein is CAISATGFKTQYF.